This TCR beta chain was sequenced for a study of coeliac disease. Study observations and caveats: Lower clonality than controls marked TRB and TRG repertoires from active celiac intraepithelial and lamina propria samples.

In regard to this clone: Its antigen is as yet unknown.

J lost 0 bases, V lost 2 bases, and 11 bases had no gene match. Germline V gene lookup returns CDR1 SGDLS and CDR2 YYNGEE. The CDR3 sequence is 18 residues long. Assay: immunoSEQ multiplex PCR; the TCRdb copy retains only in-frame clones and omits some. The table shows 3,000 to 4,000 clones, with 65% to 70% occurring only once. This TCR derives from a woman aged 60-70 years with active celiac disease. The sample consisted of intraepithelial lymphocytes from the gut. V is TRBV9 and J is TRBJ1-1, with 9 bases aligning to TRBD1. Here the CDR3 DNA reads TGTGCCAGCAGCGTGGGGACAGGGTACGGAGTACTGAACACTGAAGCTTTCTTT. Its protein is CASSVGTGYGVLNTEAFF.